In this sample, the clone carrying this T cell receptor (beta chain) turned up once. The CDR3 runs 15 residues. Per the germline V gene, CDR1 is SGHNT and CDR2 is YYREEE (reference sequence). Trimming removed 5 bases from V and 2 bases from J; junction bases left unmatched: 5. This sample stems from a study of T cell responses to AZD1222 COVID-19 vaccine. The protocol was immunoSEQ multiplex PCR, while the TCRdb copy is restricted to in-frame clones and leaves out a portion. Altogether over 150,000 clones are present, around 89% being singletons, with the ten largest covering 3% to 3.5%. Sequenced here: peripheral blood, sampled on day 0 of AZD1222 vaccination. This sequence originates from an adult in good health. The V gene is TRBV5-4, the J gene TRBJ1-4, with 8 bases that match TRBD1. As DNA, the CDR3 is TGTGCCAGCAGTTCCCAGGGGGCGACTAATGAAAAACTGTTTTTT. This encodes CASSSQGATNEKLFF.